This T cell receptor beta chain was sequenced for a study of neurological immune-mediated disorders. Study-wide context: Of the approximately 34 patients who had multiple sclerosis, approximately 31 had the relapsing-remitting form and 3 had the secondary progressive form. Broader study findings: The study phylogenetically grouped the repertoires of 18 of 34 multiple sclerosis patients into one related-CDR3 cluster, a possible signature.

The CDR3 spans 14 residues. Germline values: CDR1 MNHEY, CDR2 SMNVEV (reference sequence). Trimming took 6 bases from V and 2 from J, leaving 13 bases between them. This clonotype appeared many times. Its matching antigen is unknown. TCRdb used MiXCR to reprocess the 5' RACE reads, holding one entry per CDR3 protein. The table lists 54,000 or so distinct CDR3 sequences, approximately 3.9% of them singletons. V gene TRBV27 combines with J gene TRBJ2-5, with D possibly matching TRBD1 (6 bases). Material for sequencing was PBMCs. The TCR sequence derives from a man in his 60s with multiple sclerosis. The CDR3 DNA sequence: TGTGCCAGCAGCCGTCCGGGACAACAAGAGACCCAGTACTTC. Its translation is CASSRPGQQETQYF.